Listed below are T cell receptor beta chains from one sample, sequenced in a study of regulatory T cells in long-lasting Graves disease. TCRdb analysed the multiplex PCR reads with MiXCR anew, one entry per CDR3 protein. This table has about half a million distinct CDR3 sequences, around 12% appearing once. This sample also appeared in a second study, on T cells in Graves' hyperthyroidism and ophthalmopathy.

Sequences were derived from peripheral blood mononuclear cells (PBMCs), sampled at new diagnosis, from a patient treated with antithyroid drugs. These receptors all come from a woman aged 25 to 39 with Graves disease. The CDR3 runs from the conserved cysteine through the conserved F or W. The D gene is left open where the match is weak. Clone size appears in some rows only: once, few, many, or a class for an expanded clone.

TRBV7-2,TRBJ2-7,.,many,CASSPHTHEQYF,TGTGCCAGCAGCCCACACACCCACGAGCAGTACTTC
TRBV2,TRBJ2-7,.,many,CASIDRGGSYEQYF,TGTGCCAGCATCGACAGAGGTGGCTCCTACGAGCAGTACTTC
TRBV5-1,TRBJ2-5,.,many,CASSLEGRGETQYF,TGCGCCAGCAGCCTGGAAGGCAGGGGTGAGACCCAGTACTTC
TRBV7-2,TRBJ1-5,.,.,CASSPRVGHSNQPQHF,TGTGCCAGCAGCCCGAGGGTCGGACACAGCAATCAGCCCCAGCATTTT
TRBV11-2,TRBJ2-1,TRBD2,many,CASSSTFLAVNNEQFF,TGTGCCAGCAGCTCTACCTTCCTAGCGGTCAACAATGAGCAGTTCTTC
TRBV12-3/TRBV12-4,TRBJ1-3,.,many,CASSSNPFGNTIYF,TGTGCCAGCAGTTCAAATCCGTTTGGAAACACCATATATTTT
TRBV9,TRBJ2-1,.,few,CASSPSVLIHQPGSFDEQFF,TGTGCCAGCAGCCCCTCCGTCCTAATACACCAGCCCGGGTCCTTCGATGAGCAGTTCTTC
TRBV9,TRBJ2-7,.,few,CASSLEGEGDEQYF,TGTGCCAGCAGCCTCGAGGGGGAAGGTGACGAGCAGTACTTC
TRBV10-1,TRBJ2-1,.,once,CASSEGLAWLGNEQFF,TGCGCCAGCAGTGAGGGTCTAGCGTGGCTCGGCAATGAGCAGTTCTTC
TRBV7-9,TRBJ1-3,.,few,CASSLRSDSGNTIYF,TGTGCCAGCAGCTTAAGATCTGACTCTGGAAACACCATATATTTT
TRBV5-6,TRBJ2-7,.,.,CASSTTIYEQYF,TGTGCCAGCAGCACCACCATCTACGAGCAGTACTTC
TRBV7-2,TRBJ2-7,TRBD2,many,CASSIQPPGLASTAYEQYF,TGTGCCAGCAGCATTCAACCTCCGGGACTAGCTTCTACTGCCTACGAGCAGTACTTC
TRBV2,TRBJ1-1,.,many,CASSERAGVNTEAFF,TGTGCCAGCAGTGAAAGGGCGGGGGTGAACACTGAAGCTTTCTTT
TRBV6-1,TRBJ1-4,TRBD1,many,CASKLTGATNEKLFF,TGTGCCAGCAAACTGACAGGGGCAACTAATGAAAAACTGTTTTTT
TRBV6-2/TRBV6-3,TRBJ1-1,.,many,CASNYHSPNTEAFF,TGTGCCAGCAATTATCACAGTCCGAACACTGAAGCTTTCTTT
TRBV20-1,TRBJ2-1,TRBD2,.,CSARGLAGNEQFF,TGCAGTGCTAGAGGACTAGCGGGAAATGAGCAGTTCTTC
TRBV6-2/TRBV6-3,TRBJ1-5,.,.,CASSEGLLLQPQHF,TGTGCCAGCAGTGAAGGTTTGCTCCTTCAGCCCCAGCATTTT
TRBV14,TRBJ2-7,TRBD1,few,CASRKTGGYEQYF,TGTGCCAGCAGGAAGACAGGGGGATACGAGCAGTACTTC
TRBV28,TRBJ2-5,.,many,CASSSRQIGETQYF,TGTGCCAGCAGTTCTCGACAGATCGGGGAGACCCAGTACTTC
TRBV20-1,TRBJ1-6,TRBD1,many,CSAYSQGSSYNSPLHF,TGCAGTGCTTATTCACAGGGGAGCTCCTATAATTCACCCCTCCACTTT
TRBV28,TRBJ2-6,.,many,CASKRALSSGANVLTF,TGTGCCAGCAAGCGGGCCTTAAGCTCTGGGGCCAACGTCCTGACTTTC
TRBV6-1,TRBJ1-5,TRBD1,few,CASSDFFGTGNQPQHF,TGTGCCAGCAGTGATTTTTTCGGGACAGGCAATCAGCCCCAGCATTTT
TRBV6-1,TRBJ1-1,.,.,CASSSRQEPTKAFF,TGTGCCAGCAGTAGTAGACAGGAACCCACAAAAGCTTTCTTT
TRBV19,TRBJ2-2,.,.,CASSIHTGELFF,TGTGCCAGTAGTATCCACACCGGGGAGCTGTTTTTT
TRBV6-1,TRBJ2-2,TRBD2,many,CASRTAGLAGGGTGELFF,TGTGCCAGCAGAACCGCGGGACTAGCGGGAGGAGGCACCGGGGAGCTGTTTTTT
TRBV20-1,TRBJ1-5,TRBD1,many,CSARDPTGWTYSNQPQHF,TGCAGTGCTAGAGACCCGACAGGGTGGACATATAGCAATCAGCCCCAGCATTTT
TRBV6-5,TRBJ2-1,.,.,CASSYSGNSYNEQFF,TGTGCCAGCAGTTACTCGGGAAACTCCTACAATGAGCAGTTCTTC
TRBV2,TRBJ2-3,TRBD1,many,CASSGIGGSTDTQYF,TGTGCCAGCAGTGGAATAGGGGGCTCCACAGATACGCAGTATTTT
TRBV4-2,TRBJ2-5,.,.,CASSKTVAYQETQYF,TGTGCCAGCAGCAAGACCGTCGCCTACCAAGAGACCCAGTACTTC
TRBV6-1,TRBJ2-7,.,many,CASSEADVSSYEQYF,TGTGCCAGCAGTGAAGCTGACGTTAGCTCCTACGAGCAGTACTTC
TRBV5-6,TRBJ1-3,.,few,CASSLYRNTIYF,TGTGCCAGCAGCTTGTACAGAAACACCATATATTTT
TRBV5-1,TRBJ2-1,.,.,CASSLVTGDYNEQFF,TGCGCCAGCAGCTTGGTTACGGGGGACTACAATGAGCAGTTCTTC
TRBV6-2/TRBV6-3,TRBJ2-7,.,few,CASSYSGGSSHEQYF,TGTGCCAGCAGTTATTCTGGTGGGAGCTCCCACGAGCAGTACTTC
TRBV5-1,TRBJ2-1,.,many,CASSWSARNEQFF,TGCGCCAGCAGCTGGAGCGCCCGCAATGAGCAGTTCTTC
TRBV2,TRBJ2-7,.,many,CASSELGPYEQYF,TGTGCCAGCAGTGAGCTAGGGCCCTACGAGCAGTACTTC
TRBV28,TRBJ2-3,.,many,CASSFAGPTDTQYF,TGTGCCAGCAGTTTTGCGGGACCCACAGATACGCAGTATTTT
TRBV2,TRBJ1-6,.,many,CASSGSSSYNSPLHF,TGTGCCAGCAGCGGGAGTAGCTCCTATAATTCACCCCTCCACTTT
TRBV2,TRBJ2-1,TRBD2,many,CASGLAGGNEQFF,TGTGCCAGCGGGTTAGCGGGAGGGAATGAGCAGTTCTTC
TRBV28,TRBJ2-7,TRBD2,many,CASKETSIDEQYF,TGTGCCAGCAAGGAGACTAGCATCGACGAGCAGTACTTC
TRBV7-8,TRBJ2-7,.,many,CASSLDRSREQYF,TGTGCCAGCAGCTTAGACAGGTCCCGGGAGCAGTACTTC
TRBV2,TRBJ1-2,.,many,CASSDAETTNYGYTF,TGTGCCAGCAGTGACGCCGAGACAACGAACTATGGCTACACCTTC
TRBV27,TRBJ2-5,.,few,CASSLLSGSETQYF,TGTGCCAGCAGTTTATTGTCAGGGTCAGAGACCCAGTACTTC
TRBV2,TRBJ2-3,.,many,CASTRTDTQYF,TGTGCCAGCACTAGGACAGATACGCAGTATTTT
TRBV6-2/TRBV6-3,TRBJ2-5,.,many,CASDREGVVETQYF,TGTGCCAGCGATCGAGAGGGGGTCGTGGAGACCCAGTACTTC
TRBV13,TRBJ2-7,.,many,CASSPTGTYEQYF,TGTGCCAGCAGCCCAACCGGAACCTACGAGCAGTACTTC
TRBV5-1,TRBJ2-1,.,few,CASSLGWGTNEQFF,TGCGCCAGCAGCTTGGGATGGGGGACCAATGAGCAGTTCTTC
TRBV19,TRBJ2-7,TRBD2,few,CASSNSGRTPYEQYF,TGTGCCAGTAGTAATAGCGGGAGGACCCCCTACGAGCAGTACTTC
TRBV28,TRBJ1-2,TRBD1,few,CASSSPTGIGYGYTF,TGTGCCAGCAGTTCCCCGACAGGGATCGGCTATGGCTACACCTTC
TRBV13,TRBJ2-1,TRBD2,few,CVSSLGRGRYNEQFF,TGTGTCAGCAGCTTAGGGCGGGGGAGATACAATGAGCAGTTCTTC
TRBV19,TRBJ1-1,.,many,CASSALSPNTEAFF,TGTGCCAGTAGTGCCTTATCTCCGAACACTGAAGCTTTCTTT